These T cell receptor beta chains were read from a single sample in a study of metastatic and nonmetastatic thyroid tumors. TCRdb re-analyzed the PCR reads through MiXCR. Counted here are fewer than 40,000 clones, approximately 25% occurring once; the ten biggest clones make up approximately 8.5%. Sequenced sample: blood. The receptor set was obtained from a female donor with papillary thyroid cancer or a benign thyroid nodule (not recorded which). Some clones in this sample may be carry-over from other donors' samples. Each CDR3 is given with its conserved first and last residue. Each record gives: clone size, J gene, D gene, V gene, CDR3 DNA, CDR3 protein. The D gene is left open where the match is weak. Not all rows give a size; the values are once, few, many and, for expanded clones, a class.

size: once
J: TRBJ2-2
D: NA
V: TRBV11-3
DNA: TGTGCCAGCAGCCCCATCGCGGTAGCAGTCTCCTGGGAGCTGTTTTTT
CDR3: CASSPIAVAVSWELFF

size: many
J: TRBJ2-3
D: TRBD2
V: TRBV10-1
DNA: TGCGCCAGCAGTGAGACTAGCGGGTACACAGATACGCAGTATTTT
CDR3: CASSETSGYTDTQYF

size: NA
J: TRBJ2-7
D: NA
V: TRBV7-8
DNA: TGTGCCAGCAAACGGGAGAACGAGCAGTACTTC
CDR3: CASKRENEQYF

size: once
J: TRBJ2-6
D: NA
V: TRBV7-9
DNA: TGTGCCAACAGCCCTCGTATTGGGGCCAACGTCCTTACTTTC
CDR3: CANSPRIGANVLTF

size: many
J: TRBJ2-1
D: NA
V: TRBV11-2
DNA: TGTGCCAGCCGCGGGGCGGGACCCACAGGGAATGAGCAGTTCTTC
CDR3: CASRGAGPTGNEQFF

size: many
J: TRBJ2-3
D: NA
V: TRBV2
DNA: TGTGCCAGTACTATAAACCGAGCTGAGACAGATACGCAGTATTTT
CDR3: CASTINRAETDTQYF

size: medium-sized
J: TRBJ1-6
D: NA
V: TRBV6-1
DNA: TGTGCCATCACCCCGGGGAGCTCCTATAATTCACCCCTCCACTTT
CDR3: CAITPGSSYNSPLHF

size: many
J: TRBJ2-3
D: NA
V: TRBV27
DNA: TGTGCCAGCAGTTGTCGCGCGAGACAAAGCACAGATACGCAGTATTTT
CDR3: CASSCRARQSTDTQYF

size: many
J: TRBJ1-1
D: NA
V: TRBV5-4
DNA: TGTGCCAGCAGCCAGACGACAGCCATGAACACTGAAGCTTTCTTT
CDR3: CASSQTTAMNTEAFF

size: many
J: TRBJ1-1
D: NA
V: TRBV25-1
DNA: TGTGCCAGCAGTTGGATAGAAAACACTGAAGCTTTCTTT
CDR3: CASSWIENTEAFF

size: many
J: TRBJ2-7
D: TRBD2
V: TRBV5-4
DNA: TGTGCCAGCAGCCCCGGGACTAGCTTCTACGAGCAGTACTTC
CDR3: CASSPGTSFYEQYF

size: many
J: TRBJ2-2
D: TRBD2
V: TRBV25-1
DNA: TGTGCCAGCAGTGATCCCGGGAGGGACACCGGGGAGCTGTTTTTT
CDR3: CASSDPGRDTGELFF

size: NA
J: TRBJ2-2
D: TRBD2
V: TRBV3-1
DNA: TGTGCCAGCAGCCAAGATCCTGGGGGACTAGCGGGACCCGGGGAGCTGTTTTTT
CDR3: CASSQDPGGLAGPGELFF

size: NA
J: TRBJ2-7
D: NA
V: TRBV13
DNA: TGTGCCAGCAGCTTTTTGGAGATGGCCTACGAGCAGTACTTC
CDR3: CASSFLEMAYEQYF

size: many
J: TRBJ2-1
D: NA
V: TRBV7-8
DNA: TGTGCCAGCAGCTTAGCGCTCGGAGATGAGCAGTTCTTC
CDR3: CASSLALGDEQFF

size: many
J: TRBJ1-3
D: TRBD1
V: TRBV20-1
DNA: TGCAGTGCCCTAGGACAGGCTACAAACACCATATATTTT
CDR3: CSALGQATNTIYF

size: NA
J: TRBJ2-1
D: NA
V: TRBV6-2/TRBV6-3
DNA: TGTGCCAGCAGTTACGACAGACAATCCAGCTCCTACAATGAGCAGTTCTTC
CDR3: CASSYDRQSSSYNEQFF

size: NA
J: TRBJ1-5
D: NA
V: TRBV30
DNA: TGTGCCTGGAGCGTGGGAGGCCATAGCAATCAGCCCCGGCATTTT
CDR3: CAWSVGGHSNQPRHF

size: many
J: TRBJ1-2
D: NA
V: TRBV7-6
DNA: TGTGCCAGCAGCTTAGTTAATGGAAATGGCTACACCTTC
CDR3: CASSLVNGNGYTF

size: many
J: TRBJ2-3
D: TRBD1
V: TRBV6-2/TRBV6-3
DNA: TGTGCCAGCGATCCGGGACAGGGGCTCGCAGATACGCAGTATTTT
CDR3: CASDPGQGLADTQYF

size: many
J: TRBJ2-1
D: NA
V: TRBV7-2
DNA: TGTGCCAGCAGCTTAGACTTGGTAGCCCATGAGCAGTTCTTC
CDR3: CASSLDLVAHEQFF

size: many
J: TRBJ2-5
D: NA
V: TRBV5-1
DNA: TGCGCCAGCAGCTTGCAGGGTGGAGAGACCCAGTACTTC
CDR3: CASSLQGGETQYF

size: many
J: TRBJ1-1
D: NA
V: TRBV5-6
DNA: TGTGCCAGCAGCTTCAGTGGGGCTCAAGCTTTCTTT
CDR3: CASSFSGAQAFF

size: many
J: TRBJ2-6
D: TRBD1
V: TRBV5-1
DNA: TGCGCCAGCAGCTCGACAGGGGACGGGGCCAACGTCCTGACTTTC
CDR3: CASSSTGDGANVLTF

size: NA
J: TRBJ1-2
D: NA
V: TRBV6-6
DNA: TGTGCCAGCAGTTACTCGCCCAGAATTAACTATGGCTACACCTTC
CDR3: CASSYSPRINYGYTF

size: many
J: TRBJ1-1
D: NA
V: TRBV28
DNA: TGTGCCAGCAGACCCCCCCTCAGACACGGCGCGGAAGCTTTCTTT
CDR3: CASRPPLRHGAEAFF

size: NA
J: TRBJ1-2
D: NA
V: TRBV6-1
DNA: TGTGCCAGCAGTGAATGGCGGGGTATGGGTGGCTACACCTTC
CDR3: CASSEWRGMGGYTF

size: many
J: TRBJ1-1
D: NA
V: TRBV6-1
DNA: TGTGCCAGCAGATCGGGGACGGGGGGGAACACTGAAGCTTTCTTT
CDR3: CASRSGTGGNTEAFF

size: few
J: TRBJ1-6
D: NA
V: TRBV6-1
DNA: TGTGCCAGCCGGCAGGCGCGATATAATTCACCCCTCCACTTT
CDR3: CASRQARYNSPLHF

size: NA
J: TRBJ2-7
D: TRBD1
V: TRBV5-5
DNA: TGTGCCAGCAGCTTATTGTCCACAGGGGCGCAGCAGTACTTC
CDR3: CASSLLSTGAQQYF

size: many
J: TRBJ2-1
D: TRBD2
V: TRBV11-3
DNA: TGTGCCAGCAGCTCCCGCCTAGCGGGAAGTAATGAGCAGTTCTTC
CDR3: CASSSRLAGSNEQFF

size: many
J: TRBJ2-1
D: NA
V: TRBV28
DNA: TGTGCCAGCAGTTTAGGGCGTATCGCCTACAATGAGCAGTTCTTC
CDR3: CASSLGRIAYNEQFF

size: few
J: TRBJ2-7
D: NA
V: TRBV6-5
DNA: TGTGCCAGCAGTTACCTCCCCGGAGAGCAGTACTTC
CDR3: CASSYLPGEQYF

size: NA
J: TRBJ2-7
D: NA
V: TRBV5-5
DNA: TGTGCCAGCAGCCGTCAACTAGGGGGGACCAACGAGCAGTACTTC
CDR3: CASSRQLGGTNEQYF

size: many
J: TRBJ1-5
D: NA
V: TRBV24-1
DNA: TGTGCCACCAGTGACCCCAAGACAGCAGTCAATCAGCCCCAGCATTTT
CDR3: CATSDPKTAVNQPQHF

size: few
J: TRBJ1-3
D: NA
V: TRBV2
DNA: TGTGCCAGCAGTGAGGAGAGCTCTGGAAACACCATATATTTT
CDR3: CASSEESSGNTIYF

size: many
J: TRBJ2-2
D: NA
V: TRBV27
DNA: TGTGCCACTACTGGGGTCCAGGGCGGGATGAACACCGGGGAGCTGTTTTTT
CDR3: CATTGVQGGMNTGELFF

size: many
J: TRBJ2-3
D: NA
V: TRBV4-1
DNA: TGCGCCAGCAGCCAAGACCCCTCGACTAGAGGTAGCACAGATACGCAGTATTTT
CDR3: CASSQDPSTRGSTDTQYF

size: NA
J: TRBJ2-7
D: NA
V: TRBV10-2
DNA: TGCGACACCAAGCCCAAGTCCTACGAGCAGGACTTC
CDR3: CDTKPKSYEQDF

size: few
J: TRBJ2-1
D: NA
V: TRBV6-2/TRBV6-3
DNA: TGTGCCAGCAAACACCCGGGGGATGAGCAGTTCTTC
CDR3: CASKHPGDEQFF

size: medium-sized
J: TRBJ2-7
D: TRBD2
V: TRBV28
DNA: TGTGCCGTGGGGGGGAACTCCTACGAGCAGTACTTC
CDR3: CAVGGNSYEQYF

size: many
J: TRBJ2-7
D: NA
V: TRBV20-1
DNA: TGCGCCCGCCCCGGGACGGCTACCTACGAGCAGTACTTC
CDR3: CARPGTATYEQYF

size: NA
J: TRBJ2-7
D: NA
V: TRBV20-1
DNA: TGCAGTCCTCAGTTCGGGGTTACCTACGAGCAGTACTTC
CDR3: CSPQFGVTYEQYF

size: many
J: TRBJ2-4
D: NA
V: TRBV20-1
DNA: TGCAGTGCTGCCCCTCCGGGACTGGAGAACATTCAGTACTTC
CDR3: CSAAPPGLENIQYF

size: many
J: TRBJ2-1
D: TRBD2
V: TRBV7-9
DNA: TGTGCCAGCAGCTTATCCCTAGCGGGCGCCGCCAATGAGCAGTTCTTC
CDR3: CASSLSLAGAANEQFF

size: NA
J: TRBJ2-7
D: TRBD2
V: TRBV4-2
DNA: TGTGCCAGCAGCCAAGAGACTAGCGGCTCCTACGAGCAGTACTTC
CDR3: CASSQETSGSYEQYF

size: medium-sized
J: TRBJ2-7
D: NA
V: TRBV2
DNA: TGTGCCAGCAGTTACGACTACGAGCAGTACTTC
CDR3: CASSYDYEQYF

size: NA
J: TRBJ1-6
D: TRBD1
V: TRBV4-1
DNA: TGCGCCAGCAGCCAAGATGGACAGGGAATCTATAATTCACCCCTCCACTTT
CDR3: CASSQDGQGIYNSPLHF

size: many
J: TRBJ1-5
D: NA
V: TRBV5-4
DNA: TGTGCCAGCCCAGTGGAGAGCAATCAGCCCCAGCATTTT
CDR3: CASPVESNQPQHF

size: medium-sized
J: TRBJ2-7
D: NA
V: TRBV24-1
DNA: TGTGCCACCAGTGATTCTCGCAGGGTTGGAGAGCAGTACTTC
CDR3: CATSDSRRVGEQYF

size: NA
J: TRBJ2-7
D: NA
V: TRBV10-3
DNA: TGTGCCATCAGTAAGGCCTCGGTCTTCTCCTACGAGCAGTACTTC
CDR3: CAISKASVFSYEQYF